The T cell receptor beta chain described here comes from a study of T cells in Graves' hyperthyroidism and ophthalmopathy. Notes on the study in general: Prediction of ophthalmopathy progression came a median roughly 6.4 months pre-onset.

A few counts support this clonotype. Antigen: not known. TCR beta CDR3 sequences were amplified from RNA transcripts. TCR CDR3 underwent first-round RT-PCR with the HTBI primer set. TCRdb analysed the multiplex PCR reads with MiXCR anew, one entry per CDR3 protein. This table has about 840,000 distinct CDR3 sequences, 38% appearing once. The V end lost 6 bases, the J end lost 5 bases, and 10 bases lay between the germline ends. CDR1 DFQATT and CDR2 SNEGSKA come from the germline V gene (reference sequence). The CDR3 contains 11 residues. PBMCs were obtained from about 10 ml fresh peripheral blood. The source is a man between 18 and 35 years old with Graves' hyperthyroidism. V gene TRBV20-1 combines with J gene TRBJ1-1; tentative D call: TRBD1 (5 bases). The source material was blood. The CDR3 DNA is TGCAGTGCCCGGGAGGGGACTGAAGCTTTCTTT. This codes for CSAREGTEAFF.